Below, 4 T cell receptor beta chains from the same sample are listed, as sequenced in a study of T cell responses to AZD1222 COVID-19 vaccine. TCRdb's table, derived via immunoSEQ multiplex PCR, lists solely in-frame clones and lacks some. The repertoire holds 100,000 or so clones, roughly nine tenths seen once, with more than 15% in the top ten. This material consisted of peripheral blood, taken on day 0 of AZD1222 vaccination. These receptors came from an adult in good health.

The chain has TRBV28 and TRBJ1-1; no firm D call. Germline assignment: CDR1 MDHEN and CDR2 SYDVKM. The CDR3 covers 16 residues. Trimming took 3 bases from V and 0 from J, leaving 14 bases between them. CDR3 residues: CASSFRHLIMNTEAFF. In DNA form, the CDR3 reads TGTGCCAGCAGTTTTCGCCATCTGATCATGAACACTGAAGCTTTCTTT.

The count of this clone is one. The chain is built from TRBV29-1 and TRBJ1-1; weak D call: TRBD1 (5 bases). The CDR3 extends over 12 amino acids. Trimming shortened V by 5 bases and J by 2 bases, and 9 bases separated the two germline ends. Germline values: CDR1 SQVTM, CDR2 ANQGSEA. The CDR3 sequence is CSVTDSNTEAFF. In nucleotides, the CDR3 is TGCAGCGTTACTGACAGCAACACTGAAGCTTTCTTT.

As DNA, the CDR3 is TGTGCCAGCAGTTCCACGACTAGCGGGGGACTAATTTACTTC. Encoded protein: CASSSTTSGGLIYF. V usage is TRBV6-2 or TRBV6-3 and J usage is TRBJ2-7, with 12 bases identical to TRBD2. The CDR3 contains 14 residues. The germline V gene has CDR1 MNHEY and CDR2 SVGEGT. The ends lost 4 bases at V and 13 bases at J; junction bases unmatched: 11.

This clone occurred once. The chain employs TRBV15 and TRBJ2-5; D is undetermined. The germline V gene encodes CDR1 LNHNV and CDR2 YYDKDF (reference sequence). Trimming pared 0 bases from V and 4 bases from J, leaving 3 bases between. This CDR3 is 12 amino acids long. CDR3 sequence reads: CATSREGETQYF. CDR3 sequence (DNA): TGTGCCACCAGCAGAGAAGGAGAGACCCAGTACTTC.